These 19 T cell receptor beta chains came from one sample sequenced in a study of T cell responses to AZD1222 COVID-19 vaccine. Method: immunoSEQ multiplex PCR; TCRdb's copy keeps in-frame clones and lacks some. Altogether 100,000 or so clones are present, 84% being singletons, with the ten largest covering about a sixth. Here the sequenced sample was peripheral blood, taken on day 0 of AZD1222 vaccination. The receptor source for this set is an adult in good health.

The V gene is TRBV5-1, the J gene TRBJ2-1; TRBD1 is a possible D gene (6 bases). Germline V gene sequence: CDR1 SGHRS, CDR2 YFSETQ. The V end was cut by 4 bases, the J end by 6 bases, with 11 bases between. The CDR3 runs 13 residues. CDR3 in amino acids: CASSLNRANEQFF. The CDR3 region has the DNA TGCGCCAGCAGCCTTAACAGGGCCAATGAGCAGTTCTTC. Complete variable domain (other parts from reference TRBV5-1 and TRBJ2-1): KAGVTQTPRYLIKTRGQQVTLSCSPISGHRSVSWYQQTPGQGLQFLFEYFSETQRNKGNFPGRFSGRQFSNSRSEMNVSTLELGDSALYLCASSLNRANEQFFGPGTRLTVL.

The chain uses TRBV29-1 and TRBJ2-2; D gene unclear. Germline values: CDR1 SQVTM, CDR2 ANQGSEA. V was shortened by 5 bases and J by 3 bases, with 10 bases between the two germline ends. The CDR3 length is 13 residues. The CDR3 DNA reads as TGCAGCGTTCTAAAAACAGACACCGGGGAGCTGTTTTTT. It codes for CSVLKTDTGELFF.

The V call is TRBV19, the J call TRBJ1-5, with D maybe TRBD1 (6 bases). The V and J ends lost 4 bases and 6 bases respectively, with 10 bases between them. The CDR3 loop spans 13 amino acids. CDR1 and CDR2 (germline): LNHDA, SQIVND (reference sequence). The CDR3 loop is CASSSEGGQPQHF. For the CDR3, the DNA is TGTGCCAGTAGTAGTGAAGGGGGTCAGCCCCAGCATTTT.

Details on this clone: The same CDR3 also results from other DNA sequences found in this sample. V is TRBV4-3 and J is TRBJ1-5; no clear D. The length of the CDR3 is 13 residues. V was cut by 0 bases and J by 7 bases, with 7 bases left in between. The germline CDR1 and CDR2 sequences are LGHNA and YSLEER. The CDR3 loop reads CASSQDRGQPQHF. As DNA, the CDR3 is TGCGCCAGCAGCCAAGATCGGGGACAGCCCCAGCATTTT.

The chain uses TRBV6-2 or TRBV6-3 and TRBJ1-3; D is possibly TRBD1 (5 bases). Per the germline V gene, CDR1 is MNHEY and CDR2 is SVGEGT. Deletions cut 0 bases from V and 0 bases from J, with 12 bases between. This CDR3 has 17 amino acids. This CDR3 is CASSYSHRTISGNTIYF. In DNA, the CDR3 is TGTGCCAGCAGTTACTCCCACAGGACGATCTCTGGAAACACCATATATTTT.

The gene calls are TRBV11-3 and TRBJ2-3; 9 bases are shared with TRBD2. The CDR3 has 15 residues. The V gene's germline CDR1 is SGHNT and CDR2 YENEEA. V shed 2 bases, J shed 4 bases, and the junction held 4 bases outside the gene matches. CDR3 sequence (DNA): TGTGCCAGCAGCTTACGGGCGGGGGGGCCAGATACGCAGTATTTT. Protein sequence: CASSLRAGGPDTQYF.

A single count supports this clone. V usage is TRBV3-1 (or the pseudogene TRBV3-2) and J usage is TRBJ2-7; TRBD2 aligns across 7 bases. Trimming took 2 bases from V and 4 from J; bases not matched to a gene: 5. The CDR3 is 14 residues long. From germline, CDR1 is LGHDT and CDR2 YNNKEL (reference sequence). The CDR3 spells CASSQLGLQYEQYF. The CDR3 DNA reads TGTGCCAGCAGCCAACTGGGACTACAGTACGAGCAGTACTTC.

This chain connects TRBV20-1 to TRBJ1-6, with unresolved D. V dropped 6 bases and J dropped 8 bases, with 14 bases sitting between them. Germline V gene lookup returns CDR1 DFQATT and CDR2 SNEGSKA (reference sequence). There are 13 residues in the CDR3. The CDR3 loop is CSASRTSDSPLHF. The CDR3 DNA reads TGCAGTGCAAGTCGAACATCCGATTCACCCCTCCACTTT.

The V gene is TRBV3-1 (or the pseudogene TRBV3-2), the J gene TRBJ1-2, with D maybe TRBD1 (5 bases). CDR3 length equals 15 residues. Germline V gene data show CDR1 as LGHDT and CDR2 as YNNKEL (reference sequence). V lost 4 bases and J 8 bases, leaving 20 bases between the germline ends. In DNA form, the CDR3 reads TGTGCCAGCAGCCTCGACGCGTCAGGGTCTAAAGGCTACACCTTC. Residues: CASSLDASGSKGYTF.

CDR3 sequence reads: CASSLGELAGVREQYF. CDR3 DNA sequence: TGTGCCAGCAGCTTGGGGGAGCTAGCGGGAGTAAGGGAGCAGTACTTC. The gene calls are TRBV5-6 and TRBJ2-7; 10 positions agree with TRBD2. The CDR3 is made up of 16 amino acids. The ends lost 0 bases at V and 7 bases at J; junction bases unmatched: 10. Germline V gene data show CDR1 as SGHDT and CDR2 as YYEEEE. The full variable domain, rest sourced from reference TRBV5-6 and TRBJ2-7, is DAGVTQSPTHLIKTRGQQVTLRCSPKSGHDTVSWYQQALGQGPQFIFQYYEEEERQRGNFPDRFSGHQFPNYSSELNVNALLLGDSALYLCASSLGELAGVREQYFGPGTRLTVT.

The gene calls are TRBV5-4 and TRBJ1-2, with 8 bases lining up with TRBD1. The CDR3 runs to 15 residues. V lost 4 bases, J lost 4 bases, and 9 bases stayed unmatched. Germline V gene sequence: CDR1 SGHNT, CDR2 YYREEE (reference sequence). CDR3 sequence (DNA): TGTGCCAGCAGCGCCTGGACAGGGACTACCTATGGCTACACCTTC. Translation gives CASSAWTGTTYGYTF.

This chain links TRBV7-8 with TRBJ2-3, with 15 bases lining up with TRBD2. From germline, CDR1 is SGHVS and CDR2 FQNEAQ. The CDR3 runs to 18 residues. Trimming took 2 bases from V and 4 from J; bases not matched to a gene: 7. The CDR3 protein is CASSLLGLAGGIADTQYF. In DNA form, the CDR3 reads TGTGCCAGCAGCTTACTCGGACTAGCGGGGGGGATCGCAGATACGCAGTATTTT.

This chain links TRBV6-2 or TRBV6-3 with TRBJ2-7; perhaps TRBD2 as D (5 bases). Germline CDR1 is MNHEY and CDR2 is SVGEGT. Deletions cut 6 bases from V and 0 bases from J, with 21 bases between. The CDR3 contains 17 residues. The CDR3 nucleotides read TGTGCCAGCAGCTTCATTTTGATAGCGAAGAGCTCCTACGAGCAGTACTTC. It translates to CASSFILIAKSSYEQYF.

The gene calls are TRBV28 and TRBJ1-2; D gene ambiguous. The CDR3 totals 14 residues. Trimming left V 2 bases short and J 4 bases short, with 11 bases between. Germline lookup yields CDR1 MDHEN and CDR2 SYDVKM. This chain's CDR3 is CASSLRPSTYGYTF. The CDR3 coding sequence is TGTGCCAGCAGTTTAAGGCCGAGCACCTATGGCTACACCTTC.

The rearrangement links TRBV27 to TRBJ1-2; D uncertain. V gave up 0 bases and J gave up 4 bases, with 9 bases separating them. The CDR3 spans 14 residues. Germline V gene sequence: CDR1 MNHEY, CDR2 SMNVEV (reference sequence). The CDR3 DNA reads as TGTGCCAGCAGTTTATCGCTTGGGCCCTATGGCTACACCTTC. It translates to CASSLSLGPYGYTF.

The chain combines TRBV27 with TRBJ2-6; D call uncertain. Germline V lookup: CDR1 MNHEY, CDR2 SMNVEV (reference sequence). V lost 0 bases and J 0 bases, leaving 12 bases between the germline ends. This CDR3 region has 18 residues. CDR3: CASSLSIMGYSGANVLTF. The CDR3 DNA reads as TGTGCCAGCAGTTTATCGATAATGGGCTACTCTGGGGCCAACGTCCTGACTTTC.

This rearrangement joins TRBV7-9 to TRBJ1-4, with D unclear. Germline CDR1 SEHNR, CDR2 FQNEAQ (reference sequence). Deletions cut 7 bases from V and 0 bases from J, with 9 bases between. This CDR3 comprises 14 residues. CDR3 sequence (DNA): TGTGCCAGCAACAGCGGCGCAACTAATGAAAAACTGTTTTTT. The encoded protein is CASNSGATNEKLFF.

The V and J genes are TRBV28 and TRBJ1-6; D not resolved. V was shortened by 2 bases and J by 7 bases, with 6 bases between the two germline ends. Germline CDR1 reads MDHEN; CDR2 reads SYDVKM. The CDR3 has 13 residues. The CDR3 DNA follows: TGTGCCAGCAGTTTAACCCGGAATTCACCCCTCCACTTT. Its translation: CASSLTRNSPLHF. The full variable domain, in which reference TRBV28 and TRBJ1-6 provide the parts outside the CDR3, is DVKVTQSSRYLVKRTGEKVFLECVQDMDHENMFWYRQDPGLGLRLIYFSYDVKMKEKGDIPEGYSVSREKKERFSLILESASTNQTSMYLCASSLTRNSPLHFGNGTRLTVT.

This chain links TRBV4-1 with TRBJ1-1; D possibly corresponds to TRBD1 (6 bases). CDR3 length: 15 amino acids. Trimming shortened V by 0 bases and J by 5 bases, and 13 bases separated the two germline ends. Germline V gives CDR1 MGHRA, CDR2 YSYEKL. The CDR3 DNA is TGCGCCAGCAGCCAAGAGGGTACAGGGCGGACTGAAGCTTTCTTT. It encodes CASSQEGTGRTEAFF.